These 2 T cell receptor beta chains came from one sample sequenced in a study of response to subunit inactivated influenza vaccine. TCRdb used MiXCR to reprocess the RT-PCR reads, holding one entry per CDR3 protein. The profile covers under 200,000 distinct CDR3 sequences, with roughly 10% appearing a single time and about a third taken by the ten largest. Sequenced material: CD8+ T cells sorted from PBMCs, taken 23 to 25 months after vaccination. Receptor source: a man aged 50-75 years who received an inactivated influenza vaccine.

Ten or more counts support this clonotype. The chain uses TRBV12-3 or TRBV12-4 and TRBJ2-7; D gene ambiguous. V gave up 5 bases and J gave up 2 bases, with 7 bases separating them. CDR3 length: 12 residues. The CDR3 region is CASSVIAYEQYF. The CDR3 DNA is TGTGCCAGCAGTGTTATCGCCTACGAGCAGTACTTC.

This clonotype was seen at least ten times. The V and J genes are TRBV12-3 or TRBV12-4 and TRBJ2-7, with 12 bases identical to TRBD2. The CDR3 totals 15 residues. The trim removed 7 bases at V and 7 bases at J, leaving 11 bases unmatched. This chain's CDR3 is CASKSSGRAVGEQYF. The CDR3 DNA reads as TGTGCCAGCAAATCTAGCGGGAGGGCCGTAGGGGAGCAGTACTTC.